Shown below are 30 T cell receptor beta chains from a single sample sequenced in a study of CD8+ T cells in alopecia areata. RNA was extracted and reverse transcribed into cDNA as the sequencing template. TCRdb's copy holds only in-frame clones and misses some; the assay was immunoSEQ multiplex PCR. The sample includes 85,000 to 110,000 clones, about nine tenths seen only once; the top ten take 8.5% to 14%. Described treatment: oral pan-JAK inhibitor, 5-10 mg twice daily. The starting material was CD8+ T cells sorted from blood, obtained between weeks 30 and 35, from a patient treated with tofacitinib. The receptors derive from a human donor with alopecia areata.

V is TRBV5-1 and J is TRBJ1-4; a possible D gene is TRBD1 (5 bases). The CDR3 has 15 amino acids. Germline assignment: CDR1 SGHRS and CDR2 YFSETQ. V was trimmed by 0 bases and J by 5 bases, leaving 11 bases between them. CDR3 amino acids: CASSLVSGTNEKLFF. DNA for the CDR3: TGCGCCAGCAGCTTGGTGTCTGGGACGAATGAAAAACTGTTTTTT.

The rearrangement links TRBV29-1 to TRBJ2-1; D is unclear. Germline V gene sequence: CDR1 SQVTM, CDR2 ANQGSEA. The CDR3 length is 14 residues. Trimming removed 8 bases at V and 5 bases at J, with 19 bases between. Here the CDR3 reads CSTMSGVIHNEQFF. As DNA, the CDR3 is TGCAGCACAATGAGTGGGGTGATACACAATGAGCAGTTCTTC.

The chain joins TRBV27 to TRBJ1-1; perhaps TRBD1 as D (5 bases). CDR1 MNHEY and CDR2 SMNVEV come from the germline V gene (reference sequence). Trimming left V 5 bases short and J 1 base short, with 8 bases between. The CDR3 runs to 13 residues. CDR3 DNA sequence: TGTGCCAGCAGTGCGGGACGGAACACTGAAGCTTTCTTT. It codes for CASSAGRNTEAFF.

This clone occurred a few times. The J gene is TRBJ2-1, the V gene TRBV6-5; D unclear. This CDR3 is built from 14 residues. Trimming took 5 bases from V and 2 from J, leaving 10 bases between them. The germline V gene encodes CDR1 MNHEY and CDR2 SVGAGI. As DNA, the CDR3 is TGTGCCAGCAGTGCCGACTTTACCTACAATGAGCAGTTCTTC. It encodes CASSADFTYNEQFF.

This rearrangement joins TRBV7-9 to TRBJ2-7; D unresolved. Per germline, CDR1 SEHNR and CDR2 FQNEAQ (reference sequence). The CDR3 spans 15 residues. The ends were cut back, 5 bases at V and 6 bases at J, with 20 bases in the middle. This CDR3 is CASSPTRTSLGEQYF. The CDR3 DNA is TGTGCCAGCAGCCCAACGAGGACCTCACTTGGCGAGCAGTACTTC.

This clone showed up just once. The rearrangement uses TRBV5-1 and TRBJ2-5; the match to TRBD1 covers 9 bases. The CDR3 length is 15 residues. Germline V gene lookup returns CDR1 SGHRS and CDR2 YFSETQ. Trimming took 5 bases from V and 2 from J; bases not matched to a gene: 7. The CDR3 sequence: CASRDPGQGQETQYF. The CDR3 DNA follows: TGCGCCAGCAGGGACCCGGGACAGGGACAAGAGACCCAGTACTTC.

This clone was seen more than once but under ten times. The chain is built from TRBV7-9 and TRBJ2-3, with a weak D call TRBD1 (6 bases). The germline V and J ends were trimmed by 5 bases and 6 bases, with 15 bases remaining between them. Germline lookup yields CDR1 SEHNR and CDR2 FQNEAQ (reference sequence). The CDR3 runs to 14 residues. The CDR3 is CASSNQGLGDTQYF. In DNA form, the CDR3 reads TGTGCCAGCAGCAACCAGGGGCTGGGGGATACGCAGTATTTT.

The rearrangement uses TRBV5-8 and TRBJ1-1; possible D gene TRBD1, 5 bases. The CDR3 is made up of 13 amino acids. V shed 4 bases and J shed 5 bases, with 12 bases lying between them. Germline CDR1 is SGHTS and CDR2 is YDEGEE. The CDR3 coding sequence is TGTGCCAGCAGCCTATGGGACGGTACTGAAGCTTTCTTT. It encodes CASSLWDGTEAFF.

CDR3 loop: CASSQEGVPGNTEAFF. DNA of the CDR3: TGCGCCAGCAGCCAAGAGGGGGTTCCGGGAAACACTGAAGCTTTCTTT. V gene TRBV4-1 combines with J gene TRBJ1-1; TRBD1 might be the D (5 bases). Trimming removed 0 bases at V and 2 bases at J, with 13 bases between. This CDR3 is 16 amino acids long. Germline V lookup: CDR1 MGHRA, CDR2 YSYEKL.

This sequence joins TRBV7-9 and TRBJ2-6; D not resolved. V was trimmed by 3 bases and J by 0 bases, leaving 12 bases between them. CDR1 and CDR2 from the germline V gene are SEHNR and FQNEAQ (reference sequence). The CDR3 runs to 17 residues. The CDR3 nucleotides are TGTGCCAGCAGCTTTCCAGAATTCTACTCTGGGGCCAACGTCCTGACTTTC. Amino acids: CASSFPEFYSGANVLTF.

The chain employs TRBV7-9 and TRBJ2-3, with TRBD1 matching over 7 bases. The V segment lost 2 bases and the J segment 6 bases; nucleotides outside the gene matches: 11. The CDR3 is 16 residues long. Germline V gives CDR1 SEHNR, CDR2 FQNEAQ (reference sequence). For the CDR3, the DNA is TGTGCCAGCAGCTTACCCGGGACAGCGATGAGGGATACGCAGTATTTT. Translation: CASSLPGTAMRDTQYF.

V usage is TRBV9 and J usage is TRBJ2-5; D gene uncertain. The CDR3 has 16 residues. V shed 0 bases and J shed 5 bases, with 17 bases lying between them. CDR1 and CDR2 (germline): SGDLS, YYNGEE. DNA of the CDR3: TGTGCCAGCAGCGTAGATGCCGCTCTTATGGGGGAGACCCAGTACTTC. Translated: CASSVDAALMGETQYF.

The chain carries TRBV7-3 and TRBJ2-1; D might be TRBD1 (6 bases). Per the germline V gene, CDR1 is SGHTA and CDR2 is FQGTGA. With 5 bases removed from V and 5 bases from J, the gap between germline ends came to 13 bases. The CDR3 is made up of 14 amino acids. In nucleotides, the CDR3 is TGTGCCAGCAGCCCAGGGGAGTCGAACAATGAGCAGTTCTTC. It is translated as CASSPGESNNEQFF.

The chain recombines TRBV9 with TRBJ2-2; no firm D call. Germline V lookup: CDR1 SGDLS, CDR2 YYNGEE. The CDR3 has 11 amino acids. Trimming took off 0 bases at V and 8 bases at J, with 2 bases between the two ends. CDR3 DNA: TGTGCCAGCAGCGTAGGGGGGGAGCTGTTTTTT. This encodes CASSVGGELFF. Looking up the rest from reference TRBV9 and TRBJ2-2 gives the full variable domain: DSGVTQTPKHLITATGQRVTLRCSPRSGDLSVYWYQQSLDQGLQFLIQYYNGEERAKGNILERFSAQQFPDLHSELNLSSLELGDSALYFCASSVGGELFFGEGSRLTVL.

For the CDR3, the DNA is TGTGCCAGTAGTTGGGGACTAGTATTCAATGAGCAGTTCTTC. It translates to CASSWGLVFNEQFF. The chain employs TRBV19 and TRBJ2-1, with 8 bases lining up with TRBD2. From germline, CDR1 is LNHDA and CDR2 SQIVND (reference sequence). This CDR3 has 14 residues. The V and J ends lost 5 bases and 6 bases, in that order; junction bases with no gene match: 6.

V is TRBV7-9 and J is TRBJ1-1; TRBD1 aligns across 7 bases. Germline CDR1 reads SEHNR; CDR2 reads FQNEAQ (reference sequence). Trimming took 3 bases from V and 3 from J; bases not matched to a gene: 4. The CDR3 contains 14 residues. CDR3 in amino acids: CASSFTQGHTEAFF. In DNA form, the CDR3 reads TGTGCCAGCAGCTTCACACAGGGGCACACTGAAGCTTTCTTT.

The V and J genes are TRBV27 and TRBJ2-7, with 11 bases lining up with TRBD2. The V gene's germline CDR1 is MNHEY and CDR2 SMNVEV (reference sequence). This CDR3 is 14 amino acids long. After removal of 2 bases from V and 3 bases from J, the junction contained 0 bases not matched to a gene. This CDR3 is CASSLGTSGYEQYF. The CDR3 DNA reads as TGTGCCAGCAGTTTAGGGACTAGCGGCTACGAGCAGTACTTC.

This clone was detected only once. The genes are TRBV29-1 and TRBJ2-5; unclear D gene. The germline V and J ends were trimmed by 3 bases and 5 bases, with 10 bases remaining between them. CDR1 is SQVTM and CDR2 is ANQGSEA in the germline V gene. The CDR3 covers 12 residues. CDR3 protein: CSVEGDWETQYF. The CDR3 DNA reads TGCAGCGTTGAGGGTGATTGGGAGACCCAGTACTTC. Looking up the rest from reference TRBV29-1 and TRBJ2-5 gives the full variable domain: SAVISQKPSRDICQRGTSLTIQCQVDSQVTMMFWYRQQPGQSLTLIATANQGSEATYESGFVIDKFPISRPNLTFSTLTVSNMSPEDSSIYLCSVEGDWETQYFGPGTRLLVL.

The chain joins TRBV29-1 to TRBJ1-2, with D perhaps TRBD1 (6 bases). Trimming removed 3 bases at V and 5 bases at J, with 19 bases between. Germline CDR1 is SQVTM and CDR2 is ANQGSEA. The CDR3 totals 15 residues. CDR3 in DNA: TGCAGCGTTGAGGCCCAAAGGGGGGTACGATATGGCTACACCTTC. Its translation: CSVEAQRGVRYGYTF.

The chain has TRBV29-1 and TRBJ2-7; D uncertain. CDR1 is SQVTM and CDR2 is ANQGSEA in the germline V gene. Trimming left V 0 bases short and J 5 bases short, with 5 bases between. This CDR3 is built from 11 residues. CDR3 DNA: TGCAGCGTTGAAGAGGAAAACGAGCAGTACTTC. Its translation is CSVEEENEQYF.

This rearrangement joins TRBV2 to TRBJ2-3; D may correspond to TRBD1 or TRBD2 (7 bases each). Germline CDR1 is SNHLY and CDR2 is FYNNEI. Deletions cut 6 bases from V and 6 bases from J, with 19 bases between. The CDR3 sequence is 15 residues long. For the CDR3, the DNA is TGTGCCAGCAGGGGGGGGCACAGGGGACGGGATACGCAGTATTTT. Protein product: CASRGGHRGRDTQYF.

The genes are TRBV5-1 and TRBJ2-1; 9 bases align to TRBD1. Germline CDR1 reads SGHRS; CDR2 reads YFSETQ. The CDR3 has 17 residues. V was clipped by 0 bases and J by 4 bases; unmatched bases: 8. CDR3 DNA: TGCGCCAGCAGCTTGGGGGAACAGGGGGCAAGATACAATGAGCAGTTCTTC. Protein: CASSLGEQGARYNEQFF.

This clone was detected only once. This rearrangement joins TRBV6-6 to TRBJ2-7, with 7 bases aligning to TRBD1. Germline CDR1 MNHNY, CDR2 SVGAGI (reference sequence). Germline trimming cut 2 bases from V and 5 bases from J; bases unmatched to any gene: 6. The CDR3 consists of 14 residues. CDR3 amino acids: CASSYPGQANEQYF. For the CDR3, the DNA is TGTGCCAGCAGTTACCCCGGACAGGCCAACGAGCAGTACTTC.

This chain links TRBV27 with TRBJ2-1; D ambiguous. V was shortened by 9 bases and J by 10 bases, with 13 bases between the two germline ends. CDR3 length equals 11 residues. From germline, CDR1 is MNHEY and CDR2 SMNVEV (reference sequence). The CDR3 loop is CASQSVFEQFF. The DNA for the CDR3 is TGTGCCAGTCAGAGTGTATTCGAGCAGTTCTTC.

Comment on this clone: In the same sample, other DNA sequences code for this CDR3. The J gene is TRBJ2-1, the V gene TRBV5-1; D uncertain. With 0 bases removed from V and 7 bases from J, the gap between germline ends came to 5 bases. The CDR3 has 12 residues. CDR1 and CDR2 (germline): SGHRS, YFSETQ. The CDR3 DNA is TGCGCCAGCAGCTTGGGTGGGAATGAGCAGTTCTTC. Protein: CASSLGGNEQFF.

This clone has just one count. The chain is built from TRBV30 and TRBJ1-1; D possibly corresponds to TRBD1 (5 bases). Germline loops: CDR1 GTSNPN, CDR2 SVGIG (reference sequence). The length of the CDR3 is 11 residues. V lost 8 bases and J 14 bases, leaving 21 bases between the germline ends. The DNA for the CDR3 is TGTGCCGCAAACTCCGGGACTGAGGCCTTCTTT. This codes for CAANSGTEAFF.

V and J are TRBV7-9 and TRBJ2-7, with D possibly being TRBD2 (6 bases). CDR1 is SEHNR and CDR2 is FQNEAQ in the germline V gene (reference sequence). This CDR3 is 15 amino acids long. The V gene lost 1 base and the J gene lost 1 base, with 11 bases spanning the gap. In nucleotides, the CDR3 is TGTGCCAGCAGCTTAGGGGGAGGCAGGTCCTACGAGCAGTACTTC. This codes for CASSLGGGRSYEQYF.

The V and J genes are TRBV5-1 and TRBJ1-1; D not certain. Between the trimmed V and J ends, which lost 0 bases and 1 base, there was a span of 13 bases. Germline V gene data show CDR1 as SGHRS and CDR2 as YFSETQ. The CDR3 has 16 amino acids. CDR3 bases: TGCGCCAGCAGCTTGGCTCATTCCGGGCCGAACACTGAAGCTTTCTTT. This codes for CASSLAHSGPNTEAFF.

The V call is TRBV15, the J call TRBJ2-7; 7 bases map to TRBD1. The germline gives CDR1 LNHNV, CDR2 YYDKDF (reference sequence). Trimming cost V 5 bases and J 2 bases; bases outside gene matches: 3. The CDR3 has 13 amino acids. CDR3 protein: CATSYGTAYEQYF. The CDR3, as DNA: TGTGCCACCAGCTACGGGACAGCCTACGAGCAGTACTTC.

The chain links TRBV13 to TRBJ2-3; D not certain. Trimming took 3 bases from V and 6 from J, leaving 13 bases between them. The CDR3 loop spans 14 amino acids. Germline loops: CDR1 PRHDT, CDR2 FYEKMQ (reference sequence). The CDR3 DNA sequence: TGTGCCAGCAGCTTTGGGTTGTTGGGGGATACGCAGTATTTT. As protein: CASSFGLLGDTQYF.